This record covers a single T cell receptor (beta chain). Its antigen remains unidentified. The entry originates in a study of CD8+ T cells in alopecia areata. Extraction and reverse transcription of RNA yielded cDNA as the sequencing template. Only in-frame clones appear in the TCRdb table, and some are missing; sequencing was by immunoSEQ multiplex PCR. The sample has some 200,000 clones, roughly three fifths seen once. Points from the study as a whole: While patients received tofacitinib, many expanded lesional clones remained present in scalp and blood.

Treatment: oral pan-JAK inhibitor, 5-10 mg twice daily. The TCR comes from a human donor with alopecia areata. Specimen: CD4+ T cells sorted from blood, collected at week 4, from a patient treated with tofacitinib.

The CDR3 nucleotides are TGCAGCGCCGTGACAGGGGCCAACGTCCTGACTTTC. This translates into CSAVTGANVLTF. V is TRBV29-1 and J is TRBJ2-6; D gene unclear. Trimming removed 7 bases at V and 4 bases at J, with 8 bases between. The CDR3 loop spans 12 amino acids. In germline, CDR1 is SQVTM, CDR2 ANQGSEA.